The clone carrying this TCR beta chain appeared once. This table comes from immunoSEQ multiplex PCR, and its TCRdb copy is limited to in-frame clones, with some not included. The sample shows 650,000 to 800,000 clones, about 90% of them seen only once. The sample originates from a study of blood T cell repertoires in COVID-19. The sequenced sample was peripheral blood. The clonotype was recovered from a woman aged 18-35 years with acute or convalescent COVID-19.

CDR3 nucleotide sequence: TGCGCCAGCAGCCCCGGGACAGGGGGGCTCACAGATACGCAGTATTTT. Residues: CASSPGTGGLTDTQYF. The rearrangement joins TRBV5-1 to TRBJ2-3; 11 nucleotides line up with TRBD1. With 4 bases clipped from V and 2 bases from J, the junction kept 6 bases outside the gene matches. CDR1 and CDR2 from the germline V gene are SGHRS and YFSETQ. This CDR3 has 16 amino acids.